The 3 T cell receptor beta chains reported below all come from one sample, sequenced in a study of T cells in women clearing cervical HPV infection. The assay was immunoSEQ multiplex PCR, and TCRdb's table has in-frame clones only and misses some. The sample totals under 50,000 clones. Sample: blood buffy coat. All receptors derive from a woman between 18 and 70 years old with a cervical HPV16 infection that either progressed to CIN3+ or cleared (not recorded which).

On this clone itself: The read terminates 3 residues before the CDR3 end, so the remaining end is supplied by the germline J gene. The chain employs TRBV20-1 and TRBJ2-5; a possible D gene is TRBD2 (7 bases). With 5 bases removed from V and 1 base from J, the gap between germline ends came to 20 bases. This CDR3 contains 16 residues. Germline V gives CDR1 DFQATT, CDR2 SNEGSKA (reference sequence). CDR3 sequence: CSARSTEGGIQETQYF. Partial CDR3 DNA: TGCAGTGCTCGCTCAACAGAGGGGGGGATCCAAGAGACC.

About this clone itself: Coverage ceases 3 residues before the CDR3 finishes, and the germline J gene fills in the end. The chain employs TRBV6-2 or TRBV6-3 and TRBJ1-2, with D maybe TRBD1 (5 bases). V dropped 4 bases and J dropped 1 base, with 13 bases sitting between them. The CDR3 spans 15 residues. The germline V gene has CDR1 MNHEY and CDR2 SVGEGT. The CDR3 DNA, read in part, is TGTGCCAGCAGTTGGGAAGCAAGGGGTAACTATGGC. It encodes CASSWEARGNYG. In full, the CDR3 reads CASSWEARGNYGYTF.

Note on this clone: Read data end 3 residues before the CDR3 end; the end is taken from the germline J gene. This chain links TRBV19 with TRBJ1-2; possibly TRBD1 for D (6 bases). The germline V gene encodes CDR1 LNHDA and CDR2 SQIVND (reference sequence). CDR3 length equals 16 residues. Incomplete CDR3 DNA: TGTGCCAGTAGTATTTCCGCTAGCGGGGGGCGCCGGGAC. Protein: CASSISASGGRRD. The full CDR3 is CASSISASGGRRDYTF. The whole variable domain, filled in from reference TRBV19 and TRBJ1-2, reads DGGITQSPKYLFRKEGQNVTLSCEQNLNHDAMYWYRQDPGQGLRLIYYSQIVNDFQKGDIAEGYSVSREKKESFPLTVTSAQKNPTAFYLCASSISASGGRRDYTFGSGTRLTVV.